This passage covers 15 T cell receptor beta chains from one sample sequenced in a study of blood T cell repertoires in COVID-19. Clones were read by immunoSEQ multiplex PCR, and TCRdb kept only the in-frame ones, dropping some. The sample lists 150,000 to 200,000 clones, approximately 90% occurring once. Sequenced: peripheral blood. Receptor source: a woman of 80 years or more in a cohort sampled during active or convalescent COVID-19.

The CDR3, as DNA: TGTGCCAGCAGGTCAGGGGAAGGCAAAACTAACGGCAATGAGCAGTTCTTC. Residues: CASRSGEGKTNGNEQFF. The genes are TRBV21-1 and TRBJ2-1; TRBD1, the D gene given by the table, was not confirmed from the DNA. TRBV21-1 is given as a pseudogene. This CDR3 is built from 17 residues.

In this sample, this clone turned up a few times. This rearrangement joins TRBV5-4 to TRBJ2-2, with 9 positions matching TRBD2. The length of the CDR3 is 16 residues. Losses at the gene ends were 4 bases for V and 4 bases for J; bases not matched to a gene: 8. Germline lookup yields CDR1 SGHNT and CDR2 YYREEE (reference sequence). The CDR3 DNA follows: TGTGCCAGCAGCGTTGGGATTAGCGGGAGCACCGGGGAGCTGTTTTTT. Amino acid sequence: CASSVGISGSTGELFF.

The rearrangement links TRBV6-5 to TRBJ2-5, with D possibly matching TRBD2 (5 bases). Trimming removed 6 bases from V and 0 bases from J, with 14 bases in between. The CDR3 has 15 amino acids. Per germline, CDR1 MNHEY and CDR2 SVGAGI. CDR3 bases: TGTGCCAGCAGCCCCAGCGGAAGGTACCAAGAGACCCAGTACTTC. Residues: CASSPSGRYQETQYF.

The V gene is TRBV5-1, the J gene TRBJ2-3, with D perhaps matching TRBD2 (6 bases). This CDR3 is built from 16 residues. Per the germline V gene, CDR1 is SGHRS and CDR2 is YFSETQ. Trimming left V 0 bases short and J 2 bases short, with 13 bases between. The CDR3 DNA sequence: TGCGCCAGCAGCTTGGACGCGGGGCCCCCCACAGATACGCAGTATTTT. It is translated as CASSLDAGPPTDTQYF.

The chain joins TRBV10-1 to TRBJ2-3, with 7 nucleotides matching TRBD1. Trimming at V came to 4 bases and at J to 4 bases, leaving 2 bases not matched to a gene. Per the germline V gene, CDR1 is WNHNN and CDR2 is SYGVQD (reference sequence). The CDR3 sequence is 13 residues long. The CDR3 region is CASSGDRADTQYF. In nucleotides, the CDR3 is TGCGCCAGCAGTGGAGACAGGGCAGATACGCAGTATTTT.

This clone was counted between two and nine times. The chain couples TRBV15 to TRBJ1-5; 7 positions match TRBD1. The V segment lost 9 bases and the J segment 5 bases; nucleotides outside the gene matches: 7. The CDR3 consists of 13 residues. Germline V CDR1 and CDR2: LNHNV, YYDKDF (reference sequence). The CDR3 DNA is TGTGCCACTACGGGACAGCCTTATCAGCCCCAGCATTTT. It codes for CATTGQPYQPQHF.

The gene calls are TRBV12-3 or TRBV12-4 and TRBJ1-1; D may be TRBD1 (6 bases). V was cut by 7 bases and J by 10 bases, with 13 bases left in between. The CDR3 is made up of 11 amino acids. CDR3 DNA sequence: TGTGCCAGCACCCCAGGGGTTGGAGCTTTCTTT. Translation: CASTPGVGAFF.

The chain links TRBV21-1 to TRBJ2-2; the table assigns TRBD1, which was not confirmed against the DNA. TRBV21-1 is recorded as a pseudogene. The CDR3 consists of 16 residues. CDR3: CARFQGTGENTGELFF. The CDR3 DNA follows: TGTGCCAGGTTCCAAGGGACAGGGGAGAACACCGGGGAGCTGTTTTTT.

CDR3 sequence: CASSSAQGAFGYTF. The CDR3 DNA is TGTGCCAGCAGCTCCGCGCAGGGGGCTTTTGGCTACACCTTC. The rearrangement joins TRBV7-2 to TRBJ1-2, with 8 bases fitting TRBD1. The CDR3 is 14 amino acids. The V and J ends lost 4 bases and 7 bases, in that order; junction bases with no gene match: 8. In germline, CDR1 is SGHTA, CDR2 FQGNSA.

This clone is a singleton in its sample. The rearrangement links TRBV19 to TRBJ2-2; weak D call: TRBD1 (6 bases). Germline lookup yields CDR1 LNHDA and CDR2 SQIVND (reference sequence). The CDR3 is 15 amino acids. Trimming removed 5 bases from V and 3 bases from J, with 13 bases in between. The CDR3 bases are TGTGCCAGTAGTGAACAGGGATTCGACACCGGGGAGCTGTTTTTT. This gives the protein CASSEQGFDTGELFF.

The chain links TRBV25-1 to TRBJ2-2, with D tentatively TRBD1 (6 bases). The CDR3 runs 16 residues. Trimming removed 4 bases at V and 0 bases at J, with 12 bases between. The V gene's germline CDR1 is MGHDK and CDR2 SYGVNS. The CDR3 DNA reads TGTGCCAGCAGTGTCAGGGGTACAGCGAACACCGGGGAGCTGTTTTTT. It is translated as CASSVRGTANTGELFF. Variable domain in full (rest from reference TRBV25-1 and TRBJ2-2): EADIYQTPRYLVIGTGKKITLECSQTMGHDKMYWYQQDPGMELHLIHYSYGVNSTEKGDLSSESTVSRIRTEHFPLTLESARPSHTSQYLCASSVRGTANTGELFFGEGSRLTVL.

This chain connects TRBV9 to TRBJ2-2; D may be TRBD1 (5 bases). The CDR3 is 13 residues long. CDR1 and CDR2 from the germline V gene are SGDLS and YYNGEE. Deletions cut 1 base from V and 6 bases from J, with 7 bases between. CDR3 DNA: TGTGCCAGCAGCGTACAGGGCCCCGGGGAGCTGTTTTTT. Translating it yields CASSVQGPGELFF. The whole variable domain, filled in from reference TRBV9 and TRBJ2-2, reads DSGVTQTPKHLITATGQRVTLRCSPRSGDLSVYWYQQSLDQGLQFLIQYYNGEERAKGNILERFSAQQFPDLHSELNLSSLELGDSALYFCASSVQGPGELFFGEGSRLTVL.

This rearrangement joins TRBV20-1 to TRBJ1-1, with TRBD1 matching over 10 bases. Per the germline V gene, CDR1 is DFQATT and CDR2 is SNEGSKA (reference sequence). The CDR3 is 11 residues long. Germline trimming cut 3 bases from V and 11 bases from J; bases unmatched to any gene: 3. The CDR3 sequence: CSARTGGGAFF. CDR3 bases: TGCAGTGCTAGGACAGGGGGCGGGGCTTTCTTT.

In nucleotides, the CDR3 is TGTGCCAGCAGTTTCGAGGACCAGCGGTACAATGAGCAGTTCTTC. Translation: CASSFEDQRYNEQFF. This sequence joins TRBV28 and TRBJ2-1; D might be TRBD2 (5 bases). Germline loops: CDR1 MDHEN, CDR2 SYDVKM. The CDR3 is made up of 15 amino acids. V was clipped by 3 bases and J by 4 bases, with 13 bases between them.

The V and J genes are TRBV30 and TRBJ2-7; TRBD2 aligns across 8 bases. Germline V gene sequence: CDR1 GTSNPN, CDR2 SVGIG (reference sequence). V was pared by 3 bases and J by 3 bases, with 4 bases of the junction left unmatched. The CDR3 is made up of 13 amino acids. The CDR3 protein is CAWSAGTSYEQYF. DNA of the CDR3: TGTGCCTGGAGCGCCGGGACTAGCTACGAGCAGTACTTC.